This TCR beta chain was sequenced during a study of blood T cell repertoires in COVID-19. Background on the study: Acute and convalescent COVID-19 samples came from the United States, Italy and Spain. PBMCs, B-cell-depleted T cells, or T cells provided the cDNA or gDNA that made up the material.

V lost 0 bases and J lost 4; bases outside the gene matches: 9. Germline V lookup: CDR1 SNHLY, CDR2 FYNNEI. CDR3 size: 17 residues. Repertoires were generated with immunoSEQ multiplex PCR, while TCRdb's copy carries only in-frame clones and drops some. The repertoire holds fewer than 80,000 clones, with roughly 80% as singletons. This clonotype was sampled from an elderly woman with acute or convalescent COVID-19. Sequenced material: peripheral blood. This sequence joins TRBV2 and TRBJ2-3; 8 nucleotides agree with TRBD2. CDR3 region: CASSEAELAGVADTQYF. CDR3 nucleotides: TGTGCCAGCAGTGAAGCGGAGCTAGCGGGCGTTGCAGATACGCAGTATTTT.